This paragraph reports one T cell receptor beta chain. This specimen belongs to a study of shared clonotypes between healthy human individuals. CD45RA-negative memory and CD45RA+ naive subsets were split from the CD4+ cells. Only in-frame clones appear in the TCRdb table, and some are missing; sequencing was by immunoSEQ multiplex PCR. The table shows over a million clones, with approximately 98.5% occurring only once. This TCR came from a man aged 25 to 45 in good health. What was sequenced was naive CD4+ T cells sorted from blood. As to subset: CD45RA+ positively selected.

The CDR3 protein is CASTSPGSNYGYTF. CDR3 nucleotide sequence: TGTGCCAGCACTTCCCCGGGATCCAACTATGGCTACACCTTC. The chain recombines TRBV25-1 with TRBJ1-2; no definite D call. V dropped 7 bases and J dropped 2 bases, with 14 bases sitting between them. The CDR3 has 14 residues. The germline V gene has CDR1 MGHDK and CDR2 SYGVNS.